There are many counts of the clone carrying this T cell receptor beta chain. Antigen specificity is unknown. These data belong to a study of T cells in Graves' hyperthyroidism and ophthalmopathy. Trimming left V 7 bases short and J 4 bases short, with 11 bases between. This CDR3 region has 13 residues. Per germline, CDR1 MNHEY and CDR2 SVGEGT. Amplified TCR beta CDR3 regions derived from RNA transcripts. Primed by the HTBI set, a first-round RT-PCR was run on the TCR CDR3. Via MiXCR, TCRdb re-called the multiplex PCR reads, giving one row per CDR3 protein. In the table there are roughly 400,000 distinct CDR3 sequences, about a sixth of which are singletons. Exclusion criteria comprised uncontrolled infection, other autoimmune disease, pregnancy or lactation. Fresh peripheral blood, around 9.2 ml of it, supplied the PBMCs. Findings and limits, study-wide: The model forecast ophthalmopathy, anticipating it by a median about six months before onset. Separation of ophthalmopathy from stable hyperthyroidism was achieved by a 13 V-J model.

Sequencing input: blood. The chain couples TRBV6-2 or TRBV6-3 to TRBJ2-1; no firm D call. The sequence came from a woman younger than 30 with Graves' hyperthyroidism that later progressed to Graves' ophthalmopathy. The CDR3 spells CASTHREYNEQFF. Written as DNA, the CDR3 is TGTGCCAGCACCCACCGAGAATACAATGAGCAGTTCTTC.